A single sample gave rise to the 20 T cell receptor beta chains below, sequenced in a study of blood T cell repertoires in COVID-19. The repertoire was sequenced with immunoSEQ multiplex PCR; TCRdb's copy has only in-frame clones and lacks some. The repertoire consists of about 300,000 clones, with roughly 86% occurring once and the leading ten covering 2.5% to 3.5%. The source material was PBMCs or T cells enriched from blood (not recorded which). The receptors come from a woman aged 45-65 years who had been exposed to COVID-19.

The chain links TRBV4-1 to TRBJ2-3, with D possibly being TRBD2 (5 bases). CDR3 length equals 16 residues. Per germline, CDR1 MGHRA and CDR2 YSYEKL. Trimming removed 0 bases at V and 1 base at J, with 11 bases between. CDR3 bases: TGCGCCAGCAGCCAAGAAGGGAGTCTTCGCACAGATACGCAGTATTTT. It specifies CASSQEGSLRTDTQYF.

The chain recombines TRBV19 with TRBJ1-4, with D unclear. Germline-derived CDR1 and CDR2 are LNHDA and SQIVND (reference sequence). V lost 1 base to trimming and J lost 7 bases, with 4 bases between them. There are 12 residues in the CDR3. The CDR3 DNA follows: TGTGCCAGTAGTATAGGGCTTGAAAAACTGTTTTTT. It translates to CASSIGLEKLFF.

The CDR3 DNA follows: TGTGCCAGCAGCTTGATGGGACAGCTGAACACTGAAGCTTTCTTT. Protein: CASSLMGQLNTEAFF. V is TRBV5-8 and J is TRBJ1-1; 7 positions match TRBD1. There are 15 residues in the CDR3. The junction had 3 bases not matched to a gene; V was cut back by 1 base and J by 0 bases. Germline V CDR1 and CDR2: SGHTS, YDEGEE.

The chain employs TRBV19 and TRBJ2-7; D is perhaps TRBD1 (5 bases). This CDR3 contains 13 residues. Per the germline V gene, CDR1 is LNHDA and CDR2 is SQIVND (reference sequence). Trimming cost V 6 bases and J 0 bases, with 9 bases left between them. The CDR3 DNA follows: TGTGCCAGTAGCCCCAGGGACTCCTACGAGCAGTACTTC. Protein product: CASSPRDSYEQYF. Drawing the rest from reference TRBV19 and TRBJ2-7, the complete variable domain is DGGITQSPKYLFRKEGQNVTLSCEQNLNHDAMYWYRQDPGQGLRLIYYSQIVNDFQKGDIAEGYSVSREKKESFPLTVTSAQKNPTAFYLCASSPRDSYEQYFGPGTRLTVT.

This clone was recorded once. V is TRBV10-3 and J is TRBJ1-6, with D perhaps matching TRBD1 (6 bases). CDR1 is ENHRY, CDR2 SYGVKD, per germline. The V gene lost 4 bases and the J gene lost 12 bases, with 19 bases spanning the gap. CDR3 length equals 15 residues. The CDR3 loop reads CAISATGLGSRPLHF. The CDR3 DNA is TGTGCCATCAGTGCTACAGGGTTGGGATCTCGACCCCTCCACTTT.

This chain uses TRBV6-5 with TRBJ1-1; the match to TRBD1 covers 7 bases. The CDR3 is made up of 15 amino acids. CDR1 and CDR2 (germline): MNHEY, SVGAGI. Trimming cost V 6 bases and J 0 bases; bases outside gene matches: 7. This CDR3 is CASSPAGGLNTEAFF. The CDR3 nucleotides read TGTGCCAGCAGCCCCGCAGGGGGGTTGAACACTGAAGCTTTCTTT.

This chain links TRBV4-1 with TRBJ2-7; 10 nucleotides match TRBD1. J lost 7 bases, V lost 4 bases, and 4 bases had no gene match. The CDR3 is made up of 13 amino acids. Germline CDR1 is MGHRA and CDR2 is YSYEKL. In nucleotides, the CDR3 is TGCGCCAGCAGCCGGGACAGGGGTTGGGAGCAGTACTTC. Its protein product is CASSRDRGWEQYF.

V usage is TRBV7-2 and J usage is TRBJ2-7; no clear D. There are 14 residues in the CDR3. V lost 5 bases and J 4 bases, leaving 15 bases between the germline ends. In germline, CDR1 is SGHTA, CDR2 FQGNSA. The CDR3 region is CASSLRLQSYEQYF. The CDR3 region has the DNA TGTGCCAGCAGCCTTAGGTTACAGAGTTACGAGCAGTACTTC.

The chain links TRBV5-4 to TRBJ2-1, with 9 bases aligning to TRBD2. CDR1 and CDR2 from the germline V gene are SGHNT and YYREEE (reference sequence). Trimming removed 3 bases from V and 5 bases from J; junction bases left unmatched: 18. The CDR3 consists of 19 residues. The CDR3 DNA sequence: TGTGCCAGCAGCTCCTTCAGTTTGCGGGGGGGCCTCAGGAACAATGAGCAGTTCTTC. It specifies CASSSFSLRGGLRNNEQFF.

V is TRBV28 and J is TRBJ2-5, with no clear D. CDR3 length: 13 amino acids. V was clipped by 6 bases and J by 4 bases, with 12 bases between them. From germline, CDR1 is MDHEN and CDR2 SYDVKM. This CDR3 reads CASSLLYGETQYF. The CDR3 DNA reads TGTGCCAGCAGCCTACTTTACGGAGAGACCCAGTACTTC.

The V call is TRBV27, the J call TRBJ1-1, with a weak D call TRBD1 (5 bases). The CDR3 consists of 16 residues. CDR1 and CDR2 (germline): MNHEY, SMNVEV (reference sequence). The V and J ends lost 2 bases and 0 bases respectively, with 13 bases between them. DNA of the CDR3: TGTGCCAGCAGTTTAAGGGGCGCGCCCATGAACACTGAAGCTTTCTTT. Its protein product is CASSLRGAPMNTEAFF.

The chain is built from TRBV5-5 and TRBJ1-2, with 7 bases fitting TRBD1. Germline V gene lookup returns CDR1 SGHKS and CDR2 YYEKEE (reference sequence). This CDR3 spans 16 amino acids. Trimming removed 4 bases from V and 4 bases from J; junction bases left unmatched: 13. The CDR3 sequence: CASSIQGLLASYGYTF. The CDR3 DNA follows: TGTGCCAGCAGCATACAGGGGTTGCTAGCCTCCTATGGCTACACCTTC. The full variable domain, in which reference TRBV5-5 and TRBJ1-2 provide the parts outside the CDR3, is DAGVTQSPTHLIKTRGQQVTLRCSPISGHKSVSWYQQVLGQGPQFIFQYYEKEERGRGNFPDRFSARQFPNYSSELNVNALLLGDSALYLCASSIQGLLASYGYTFGSGTRLTVV.

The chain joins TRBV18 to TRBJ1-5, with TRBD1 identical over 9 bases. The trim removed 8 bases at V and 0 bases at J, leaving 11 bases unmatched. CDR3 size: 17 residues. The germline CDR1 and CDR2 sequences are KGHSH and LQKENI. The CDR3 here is CASPQGAPTYSNQPQHF. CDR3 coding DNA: TGTGCCAGCCCACAGGGGGCCCCAACATATAGCAATCAGCCCCAGCATTTT.

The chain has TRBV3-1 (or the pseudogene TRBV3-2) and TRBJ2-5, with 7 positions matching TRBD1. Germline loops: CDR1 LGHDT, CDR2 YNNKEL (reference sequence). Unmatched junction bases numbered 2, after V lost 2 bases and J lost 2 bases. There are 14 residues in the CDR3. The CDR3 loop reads CASSQSGQQETQYF. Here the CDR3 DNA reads TGTGCCAGCAGCCAATCGGGACAGCAAGAGACCCAGTACTTC.

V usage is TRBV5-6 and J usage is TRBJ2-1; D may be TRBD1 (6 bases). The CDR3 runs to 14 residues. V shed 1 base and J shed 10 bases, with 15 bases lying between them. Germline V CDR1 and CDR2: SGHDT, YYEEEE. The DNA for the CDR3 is TGTGCCAGCAGCTTGATAACAGGGTCGGGAGAGCAGTTCTTC. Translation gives CASSLITGSGEQFF.

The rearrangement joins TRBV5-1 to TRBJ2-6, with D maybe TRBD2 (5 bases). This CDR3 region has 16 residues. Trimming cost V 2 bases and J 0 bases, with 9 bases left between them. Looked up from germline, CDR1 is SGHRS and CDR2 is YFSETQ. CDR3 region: CASSFRGFSGANVLTF. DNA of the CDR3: TGCGCCAGCAGCTTCCGGGGATTCTCTGGGGCCAACGTCCTGACTTTC.

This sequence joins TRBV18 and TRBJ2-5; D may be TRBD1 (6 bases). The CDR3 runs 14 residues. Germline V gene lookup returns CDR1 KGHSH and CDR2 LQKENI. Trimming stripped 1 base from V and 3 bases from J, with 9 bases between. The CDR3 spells CASSPRTAEETQYF. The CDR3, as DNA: TGTGCCAGCTCACCACGGACAGCTGAAGAGACCCAGTACTTC.

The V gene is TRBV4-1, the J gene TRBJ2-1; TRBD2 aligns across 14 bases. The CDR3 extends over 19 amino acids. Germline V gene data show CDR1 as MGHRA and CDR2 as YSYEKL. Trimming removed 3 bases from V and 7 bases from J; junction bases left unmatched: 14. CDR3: CASSHPGLAGGPTQNEQFF. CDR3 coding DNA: TGCGCCAGCAGCCATCCTGGACTAGCGGGGGGTCCCACCCAGAATGAGCAGTTCTTC.

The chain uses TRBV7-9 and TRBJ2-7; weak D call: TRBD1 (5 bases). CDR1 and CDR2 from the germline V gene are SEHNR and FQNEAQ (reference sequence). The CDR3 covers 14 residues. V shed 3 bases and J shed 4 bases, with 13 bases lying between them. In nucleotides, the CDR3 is TGTGCCAGCAGCTTGTCAGGGTCGCGGTACGAGCAGTACTTC. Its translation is CASSLSGSRYEQYF.

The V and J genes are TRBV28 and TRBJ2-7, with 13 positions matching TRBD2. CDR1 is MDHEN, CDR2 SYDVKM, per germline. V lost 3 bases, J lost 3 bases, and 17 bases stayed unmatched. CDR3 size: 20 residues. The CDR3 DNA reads TGTGCCAGCAGTTTCCCTTCACCGGGACTAGCGGGGCGAAGCAACTACGAGCAGTACTTC. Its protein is CASSFPSPGLAGRSNYEQYF.